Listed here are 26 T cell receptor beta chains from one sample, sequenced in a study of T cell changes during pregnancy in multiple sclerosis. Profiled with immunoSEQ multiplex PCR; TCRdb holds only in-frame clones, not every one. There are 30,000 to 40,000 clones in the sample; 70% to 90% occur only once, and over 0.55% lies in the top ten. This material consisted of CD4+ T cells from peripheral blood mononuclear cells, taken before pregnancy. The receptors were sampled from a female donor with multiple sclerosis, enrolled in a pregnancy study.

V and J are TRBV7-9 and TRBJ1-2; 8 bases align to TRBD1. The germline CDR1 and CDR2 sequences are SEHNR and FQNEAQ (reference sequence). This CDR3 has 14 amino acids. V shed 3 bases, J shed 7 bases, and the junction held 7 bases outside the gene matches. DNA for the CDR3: TGTGCCAGCAGCTTGGTGGACAGGGTTGGTGGCTACACCTTC. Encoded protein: CASSLVDRVGGYTF.

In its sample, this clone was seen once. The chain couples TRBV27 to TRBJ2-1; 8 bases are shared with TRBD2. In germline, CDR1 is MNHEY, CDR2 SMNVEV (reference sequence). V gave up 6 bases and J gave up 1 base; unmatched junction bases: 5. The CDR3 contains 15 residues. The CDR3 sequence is CASRGSGGSYNEQFF. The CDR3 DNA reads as TGTGCCAGCAGGGGAAGCGGGGGTTCCTACAATGAGCAGTTCTTC.

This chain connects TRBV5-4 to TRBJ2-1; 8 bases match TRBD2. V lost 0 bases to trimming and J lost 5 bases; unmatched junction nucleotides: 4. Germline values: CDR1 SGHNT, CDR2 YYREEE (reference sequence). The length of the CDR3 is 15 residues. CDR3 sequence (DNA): TGTGCCAGCAGCTTGGGGACTAGCCGCCACAATGAGCAGTTCTTC. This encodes CASSLGTSRHNEQFF. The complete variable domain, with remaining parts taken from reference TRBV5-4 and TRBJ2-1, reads ETGVTQSPTHLIKTRGQQVTLRCSSQSGHNTVSWYQQALGQGPQFIFQYYREEENGRGNFPPRFSGLQFPNYSSELNVNALELDDSALYLCASSLGTSRHNEQFFGPGTRLTVL.

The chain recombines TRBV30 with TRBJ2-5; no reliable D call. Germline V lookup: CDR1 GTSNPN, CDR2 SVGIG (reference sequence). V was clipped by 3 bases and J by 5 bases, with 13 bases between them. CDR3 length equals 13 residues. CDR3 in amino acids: CAWRLPLAETQYF. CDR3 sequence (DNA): TGTGCCTGGAGGCTACCATTAGCTGAGACCCAGTACTTC.

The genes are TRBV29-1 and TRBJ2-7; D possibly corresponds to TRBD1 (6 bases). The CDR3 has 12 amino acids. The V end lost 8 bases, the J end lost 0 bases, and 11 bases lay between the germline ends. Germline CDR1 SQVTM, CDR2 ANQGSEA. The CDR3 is CSIRTDSYEQYF. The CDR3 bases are TGCAGCATACGGACAGACTCCTACGAGCAGTACTTC.

The CDR3 nucleotides are TGTGCCAGCAGCGTGGGGGGTGAGCAGTTCTTC. Its translation is CASSVGGEQFF. This chain connects TRBV7-2 to TRBJ2-1; maybe TRBD2 (6 bases). Germline lookup yields CDR1 SGHTA and CDR2 FQGNSA. Trimming removed 5 bases at V and 9 bases at J, with 8 bases between. CDR3 size: 11 residues.

This CDR3 is CASSGGAGGAGTDTQYF. CDR3 DNA sequence: TGTGCCAGCAGTGGGGGAGCGGGGGGTGCTGGCACAGATACGCAGTATTTT. The gene calls are TRBV6-1 and TRBJ2-3; 9 bases are a match to TRBD2. With V trimmed by 4 bases and J by 1 base, 9 bases remained unmatched. This CDR3 region has 17 residues. CDR1 MNHNS and CDR2 SASEGT come from the germline V gene.

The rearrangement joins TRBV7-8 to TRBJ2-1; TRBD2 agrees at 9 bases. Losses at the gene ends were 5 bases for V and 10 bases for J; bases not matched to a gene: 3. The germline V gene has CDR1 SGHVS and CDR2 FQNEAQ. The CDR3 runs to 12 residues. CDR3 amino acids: CASSRSGGEQFF. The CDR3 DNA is TGTGCCAGCAGCCGTAGCGGGGGCGAGCAGTTCTTC.

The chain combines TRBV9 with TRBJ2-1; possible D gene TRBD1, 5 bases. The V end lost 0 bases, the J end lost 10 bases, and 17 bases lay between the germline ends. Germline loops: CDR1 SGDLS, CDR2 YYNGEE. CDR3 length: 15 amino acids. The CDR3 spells CASSVETGDLEEQFF. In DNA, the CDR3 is TGTGCCAGCAGCGTAGAAACAGGAGATCTAGAGGAGCAGTTCTTC.

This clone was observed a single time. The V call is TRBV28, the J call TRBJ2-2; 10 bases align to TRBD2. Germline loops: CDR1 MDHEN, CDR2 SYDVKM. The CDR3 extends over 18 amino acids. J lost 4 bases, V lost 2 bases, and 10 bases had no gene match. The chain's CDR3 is CASSLRLDSGGATGELFF. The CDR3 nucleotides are TGTGCCAGCAGTTTAAGACTTGACAGCGGGGGGGCCACCGGGGAGCTGTTTTTT.

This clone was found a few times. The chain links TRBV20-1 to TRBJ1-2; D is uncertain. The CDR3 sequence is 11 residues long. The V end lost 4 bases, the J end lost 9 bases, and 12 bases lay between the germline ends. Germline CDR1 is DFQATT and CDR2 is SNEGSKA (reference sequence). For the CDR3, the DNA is TGCAGTGCTAACCGGCCGGGGAGCTACACCTTC. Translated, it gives CSANRPGSYTF.

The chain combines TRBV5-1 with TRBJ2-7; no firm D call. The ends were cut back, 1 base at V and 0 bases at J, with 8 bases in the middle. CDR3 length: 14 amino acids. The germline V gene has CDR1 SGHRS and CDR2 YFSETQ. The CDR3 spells CASSLPDTSYEQYF. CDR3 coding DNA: TGCGCCAGCAGCTTGCCCGACACCTCCTACGAGCAGTACTTC.

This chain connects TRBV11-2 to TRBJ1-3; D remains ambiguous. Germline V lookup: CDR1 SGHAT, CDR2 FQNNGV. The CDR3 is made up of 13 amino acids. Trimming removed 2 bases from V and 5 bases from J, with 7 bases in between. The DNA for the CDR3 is TGTGCCAGCAGCTTATTTCAGAGAAACACCATATATTTT. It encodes CASSLFQRNTIYF.

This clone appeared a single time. Here the CDR3 DNA reads TGTGCCAGCAGCTCCAGGGTTGGCTCTGGAAACACCATATATTTT. Protein sequence: CASSSRVGSGNTIYF. V usage is TRBV7-9 and J usage is TRBJ1-3; D possibly corresponds to TRBD1 (5 bases). Germline loops: CDR1 SEHNR, CDR2 FQNEAQ (reference sequence). CDR3 length: 15 residues. Trimming took 4 bases from V and 0 from J, leaving 10 bases between them.

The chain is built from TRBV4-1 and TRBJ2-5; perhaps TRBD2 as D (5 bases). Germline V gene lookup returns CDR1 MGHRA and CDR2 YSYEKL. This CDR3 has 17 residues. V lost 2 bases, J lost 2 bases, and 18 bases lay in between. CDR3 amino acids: CASSQPPPGSGQETQYF. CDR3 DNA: TGCGCCAGCAGCCAACCTCCCCCGGGGTCGGGGCAAGAGACCCAGTACTTC.

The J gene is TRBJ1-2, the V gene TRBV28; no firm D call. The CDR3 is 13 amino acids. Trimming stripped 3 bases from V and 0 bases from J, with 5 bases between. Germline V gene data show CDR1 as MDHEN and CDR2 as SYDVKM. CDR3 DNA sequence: TGTGCCAGCAGTTTCGGGACTAACTATGGCTACACCTTC. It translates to CASSFGTNYGYTF.

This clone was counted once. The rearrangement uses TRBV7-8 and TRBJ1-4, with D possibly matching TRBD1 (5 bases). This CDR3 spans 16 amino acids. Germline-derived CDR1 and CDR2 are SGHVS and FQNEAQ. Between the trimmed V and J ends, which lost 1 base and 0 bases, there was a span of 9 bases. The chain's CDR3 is CASSLDGGATNEKLFF. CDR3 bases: TGTGCCAGCAGCTTAGACGGGGGAGCAACTAATGAAAAACTGTTTTTT.

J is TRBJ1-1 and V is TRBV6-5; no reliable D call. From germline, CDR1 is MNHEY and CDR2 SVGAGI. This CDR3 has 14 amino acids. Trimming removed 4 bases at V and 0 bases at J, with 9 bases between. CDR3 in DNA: TGTGCCAGCAGTTTTTCGTTAATGAACACTGAAGCTTTCTTT. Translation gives CASSFSLMNTEAFF.

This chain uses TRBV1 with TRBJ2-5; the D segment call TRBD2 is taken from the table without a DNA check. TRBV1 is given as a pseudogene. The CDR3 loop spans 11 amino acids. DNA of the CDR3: TGCACCAGCAGCCCCCGGGAGACCCAGTACTTC. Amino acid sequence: CTSSPRETQYF.

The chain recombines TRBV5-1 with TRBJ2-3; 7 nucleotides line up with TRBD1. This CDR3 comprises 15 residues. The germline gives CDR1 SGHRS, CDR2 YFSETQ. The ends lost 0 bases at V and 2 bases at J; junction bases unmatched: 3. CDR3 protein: CASSLGGQSTDTQYF. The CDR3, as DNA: TGCGCCAGCAGCTTGGGGGGACAGTCCACAGATACGCAGTATTTT.

This CDR3 reads CASSPVDEQYF. The CDR3 DNA reads TGTGCCAGCAGCCCGGTGGACGAGCAGTACTTC. The chain links TRBV7-9 to TRBJ2-7; no clear D gene. There are 11 residues in the CDR3. Per the germline V gene, CDR1 is SEHNR and CDR2 is FQNEAQ (reference sequence). Trimming took off 5 bases at V and 5 bases at J, with 7 bases between the two ends. The variable domain in full, completed from reference TRBV7-9 and TRBJ2-7, reads DTGVSQNPRHKITKRGQNVTFRCDPISEHNRLYWYRQTLGQGPEFLTYFQNEAQLEKSRLLSDRFSAERPKGSFSTLEIQRTEQGDSAMYLCASSPVDEQYFGPGTRLTVT.

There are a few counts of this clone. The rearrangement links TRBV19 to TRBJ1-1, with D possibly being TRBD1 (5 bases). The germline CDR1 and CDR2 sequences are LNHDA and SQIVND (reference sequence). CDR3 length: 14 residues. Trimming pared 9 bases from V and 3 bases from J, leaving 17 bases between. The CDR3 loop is CASSDQGTDTEAFF. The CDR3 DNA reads TGTGCCAGCAGTGATCAGGGCACGGACACTGAAGCTTTCTTT.

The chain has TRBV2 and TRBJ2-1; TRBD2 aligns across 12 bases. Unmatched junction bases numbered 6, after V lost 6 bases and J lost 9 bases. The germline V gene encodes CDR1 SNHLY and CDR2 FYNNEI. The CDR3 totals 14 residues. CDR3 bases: TGTGCCAGCAGAGCTAGCGGGGGGGCCGGTGAGCAGTTCTTC. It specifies CASRASGGAGEQFF.

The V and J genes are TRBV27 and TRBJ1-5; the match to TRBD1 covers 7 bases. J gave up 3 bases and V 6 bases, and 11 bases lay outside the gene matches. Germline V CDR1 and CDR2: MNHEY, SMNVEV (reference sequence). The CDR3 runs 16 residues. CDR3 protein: CASSPNRGANNQPQHF. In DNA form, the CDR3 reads TGTGCCAGCAGCCCGAACAGGGGTGCAAACAATCAGCCCCAGCATTTT.

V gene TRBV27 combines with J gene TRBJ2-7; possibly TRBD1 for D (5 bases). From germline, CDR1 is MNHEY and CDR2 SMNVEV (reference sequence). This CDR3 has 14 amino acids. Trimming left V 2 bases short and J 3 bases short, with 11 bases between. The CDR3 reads CASSLKTEDYEQYF. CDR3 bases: TGTGCCAGCAGTTTAAAGACAGAAGACTACGAGCAGTACTTC.

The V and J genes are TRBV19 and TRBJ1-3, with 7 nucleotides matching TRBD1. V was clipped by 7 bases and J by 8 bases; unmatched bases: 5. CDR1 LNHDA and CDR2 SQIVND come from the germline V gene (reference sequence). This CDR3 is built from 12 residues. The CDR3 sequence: CASIDRADTIYF. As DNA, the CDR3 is TGTGCCAGTATCGACAGGGCGGACACCATATATTTT.